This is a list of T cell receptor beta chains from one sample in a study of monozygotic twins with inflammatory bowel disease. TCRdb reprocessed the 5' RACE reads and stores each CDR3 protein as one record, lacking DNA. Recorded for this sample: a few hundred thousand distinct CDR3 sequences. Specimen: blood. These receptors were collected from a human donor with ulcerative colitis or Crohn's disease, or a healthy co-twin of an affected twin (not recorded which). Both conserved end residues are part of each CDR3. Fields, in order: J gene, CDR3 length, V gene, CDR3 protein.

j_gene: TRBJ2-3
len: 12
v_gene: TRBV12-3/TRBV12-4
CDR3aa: CASSPETDTLYF

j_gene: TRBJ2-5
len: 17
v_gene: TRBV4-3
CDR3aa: CASSQEPAGGVMKTQYF

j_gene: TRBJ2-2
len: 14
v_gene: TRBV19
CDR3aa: CASTVAYHTGELFF

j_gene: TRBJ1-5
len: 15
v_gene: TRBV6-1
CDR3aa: CASSPRGASNQPQHF

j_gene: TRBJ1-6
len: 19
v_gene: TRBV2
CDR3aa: CASSEWMGVSSSYNSPLHF

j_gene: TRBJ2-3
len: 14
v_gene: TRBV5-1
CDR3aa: CASGGGAVTDTQYF

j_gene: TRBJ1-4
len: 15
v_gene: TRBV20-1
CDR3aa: CSARPRRGSYEKLFF

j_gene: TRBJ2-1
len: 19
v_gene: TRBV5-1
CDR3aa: CASSSNGAVPGRSYNEQFF

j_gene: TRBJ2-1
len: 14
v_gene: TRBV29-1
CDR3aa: CSARLAGGYNEQFF

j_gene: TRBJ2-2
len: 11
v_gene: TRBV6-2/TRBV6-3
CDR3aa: CASSYGLWLFF

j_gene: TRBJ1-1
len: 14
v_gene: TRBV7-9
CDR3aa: CAGEVYTMNTEAFF

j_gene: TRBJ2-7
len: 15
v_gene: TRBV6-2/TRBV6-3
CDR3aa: CASSLLVGQNYEQYF

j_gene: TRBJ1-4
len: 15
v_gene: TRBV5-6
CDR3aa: CASSSGPRDDEKLFF

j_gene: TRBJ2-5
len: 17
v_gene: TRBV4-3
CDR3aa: CASSQDYKHPYQETQYF

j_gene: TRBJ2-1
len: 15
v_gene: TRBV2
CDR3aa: CASRGTRNPYNEQFF

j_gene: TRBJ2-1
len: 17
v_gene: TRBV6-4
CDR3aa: CASSGEVAGTVYNEQFF

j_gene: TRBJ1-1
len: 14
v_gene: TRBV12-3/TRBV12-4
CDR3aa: CASTPTGGNTEAFF

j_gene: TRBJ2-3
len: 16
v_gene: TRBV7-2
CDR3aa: CASSLVAGGRTDTQYF

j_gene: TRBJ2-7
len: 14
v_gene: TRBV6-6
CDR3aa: CASRPGQGAYEQYF

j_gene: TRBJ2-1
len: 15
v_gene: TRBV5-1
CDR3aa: CASSLPTGVYNEQFF

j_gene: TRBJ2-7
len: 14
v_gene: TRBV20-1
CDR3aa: CSARRPISSYEQYF

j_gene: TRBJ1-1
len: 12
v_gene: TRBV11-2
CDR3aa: CASSLWTRRAFF

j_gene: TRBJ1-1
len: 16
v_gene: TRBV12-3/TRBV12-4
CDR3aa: CASSPHRFDQDRKAFF

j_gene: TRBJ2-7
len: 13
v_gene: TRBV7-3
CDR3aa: CASSQSGGYEQYF

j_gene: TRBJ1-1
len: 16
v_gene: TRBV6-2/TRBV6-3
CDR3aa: CASSYSSSEMNTEAFF

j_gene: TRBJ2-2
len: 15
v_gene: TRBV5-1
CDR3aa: CASSLTGMNTGELFF

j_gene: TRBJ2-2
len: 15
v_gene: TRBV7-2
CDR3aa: CASSIGLQLTGELFF

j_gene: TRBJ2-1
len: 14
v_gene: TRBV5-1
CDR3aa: CASSTGTTYNEQFF

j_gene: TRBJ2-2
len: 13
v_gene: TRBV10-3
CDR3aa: CAIRGQDTGELFF

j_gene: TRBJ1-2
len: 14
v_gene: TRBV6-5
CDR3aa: CASSYGQQHYGYTF

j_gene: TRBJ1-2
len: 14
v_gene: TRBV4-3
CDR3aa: CASSQDERRAGYTF

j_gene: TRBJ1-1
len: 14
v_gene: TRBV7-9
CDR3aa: CASSPRTANTEAFF

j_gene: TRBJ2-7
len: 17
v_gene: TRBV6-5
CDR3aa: CASSSLYSGGNLREQYF

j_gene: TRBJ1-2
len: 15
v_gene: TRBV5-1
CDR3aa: CASSLALGVDYGYTF

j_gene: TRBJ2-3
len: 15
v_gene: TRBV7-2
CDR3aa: CASSFSSGRGSTQYF

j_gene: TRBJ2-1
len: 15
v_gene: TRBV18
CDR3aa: CASSLGTGDVNEQFF

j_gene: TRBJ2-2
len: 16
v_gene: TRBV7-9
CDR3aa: CASSLGGSANTGELFF

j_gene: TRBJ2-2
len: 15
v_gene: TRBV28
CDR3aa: CASSSSGRNTGELFF

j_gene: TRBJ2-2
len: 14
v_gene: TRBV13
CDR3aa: CASSPGGYTGELFF

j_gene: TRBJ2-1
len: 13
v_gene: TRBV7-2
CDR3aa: CASSLELNNEQFF

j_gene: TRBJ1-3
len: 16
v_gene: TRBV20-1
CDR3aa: CSARITGAYSGNTIYF

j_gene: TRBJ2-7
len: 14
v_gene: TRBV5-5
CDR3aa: CASTPEYRESRQYF

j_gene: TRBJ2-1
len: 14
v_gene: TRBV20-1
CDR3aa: CSAYGQGAKNEQFF

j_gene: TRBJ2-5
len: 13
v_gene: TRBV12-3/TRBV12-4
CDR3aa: CASSHRQGETQYF

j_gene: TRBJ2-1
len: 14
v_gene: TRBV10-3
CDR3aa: CAISESPAAGEQFF

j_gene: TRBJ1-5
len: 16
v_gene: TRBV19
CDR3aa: CASSIDMTGGNGPQHF

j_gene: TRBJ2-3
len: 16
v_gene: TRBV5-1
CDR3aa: CASSFLGGGGTDTQYF

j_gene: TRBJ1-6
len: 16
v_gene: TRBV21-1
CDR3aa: CASSPPWTGRSSPLHF

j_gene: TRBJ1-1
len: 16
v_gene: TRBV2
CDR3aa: CASSGGTGVGNTEAFF

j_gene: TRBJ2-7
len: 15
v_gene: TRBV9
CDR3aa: CASSVASGRDVKQYF

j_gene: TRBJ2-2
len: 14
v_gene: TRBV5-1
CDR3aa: CASSSDLNTGELFF

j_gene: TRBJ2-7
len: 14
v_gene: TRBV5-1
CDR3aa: CASSFNSGTYEQYF

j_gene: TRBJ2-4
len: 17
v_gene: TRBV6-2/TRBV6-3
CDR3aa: CASRYRWSQGARNIQYF

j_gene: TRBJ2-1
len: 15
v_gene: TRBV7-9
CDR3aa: CASSPGLDPYNEQFF

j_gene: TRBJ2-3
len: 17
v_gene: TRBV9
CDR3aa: CASSDTWGGGGADTQYF